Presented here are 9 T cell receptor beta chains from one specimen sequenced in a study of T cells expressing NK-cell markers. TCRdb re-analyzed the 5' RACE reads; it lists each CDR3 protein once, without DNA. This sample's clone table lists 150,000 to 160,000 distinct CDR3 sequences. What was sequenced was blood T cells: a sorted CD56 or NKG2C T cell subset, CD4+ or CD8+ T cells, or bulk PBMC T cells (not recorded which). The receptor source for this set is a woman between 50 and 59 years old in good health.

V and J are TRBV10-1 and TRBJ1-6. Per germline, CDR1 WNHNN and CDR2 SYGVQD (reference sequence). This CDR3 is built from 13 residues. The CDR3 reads CASSESGGSPLHF.

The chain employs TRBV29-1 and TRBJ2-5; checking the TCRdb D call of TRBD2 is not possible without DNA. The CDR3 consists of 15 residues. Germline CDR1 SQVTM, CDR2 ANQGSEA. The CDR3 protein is CSVDMGRGGLETQYF. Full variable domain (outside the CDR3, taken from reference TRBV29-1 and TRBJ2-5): SAVISQKPSRDICQRGTSLTIQCQVDSQVTMMFWYRQQPGQSLTLIATANQGSEATYESGFVIDKFPISRPNLTFSTLTVSNMSPEDSSIYLCSVDMGRGGLETQYFGPGTRLLVL.

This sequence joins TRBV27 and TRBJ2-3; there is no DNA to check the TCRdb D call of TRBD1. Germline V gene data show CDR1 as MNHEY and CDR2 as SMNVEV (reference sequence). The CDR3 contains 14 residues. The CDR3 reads CASSLLPLADTQYF.

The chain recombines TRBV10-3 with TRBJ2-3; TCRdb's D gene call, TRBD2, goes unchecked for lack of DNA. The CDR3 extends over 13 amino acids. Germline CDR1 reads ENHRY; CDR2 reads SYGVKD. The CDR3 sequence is CAILAGAGDTQYF.

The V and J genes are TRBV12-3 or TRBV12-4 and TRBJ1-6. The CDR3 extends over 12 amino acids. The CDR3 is CASSFMNRPLHF.

CDR3 loop: CASSQPNNEQFF. This sequence joins TRBV4-1 and TRBJ2-1. The germline gives CDR1 MGHRA, CDR2 YSYEKL. The CDR3 runs 12 residues.

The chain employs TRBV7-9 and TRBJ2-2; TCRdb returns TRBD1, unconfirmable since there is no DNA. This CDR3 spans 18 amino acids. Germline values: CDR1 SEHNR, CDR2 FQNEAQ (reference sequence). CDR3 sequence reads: CASSLTRGVIANTGELFF.

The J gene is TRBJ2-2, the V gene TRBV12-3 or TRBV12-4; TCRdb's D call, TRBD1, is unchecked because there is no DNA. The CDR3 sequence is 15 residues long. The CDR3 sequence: CASSSGTGYTGELFF.

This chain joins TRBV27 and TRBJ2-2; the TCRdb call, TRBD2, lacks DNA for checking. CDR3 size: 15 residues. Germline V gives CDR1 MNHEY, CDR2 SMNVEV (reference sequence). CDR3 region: CASSSGTSGTGELFF.